This entry describes one T cell receptor (beta chain). This clonotype was recorded many times. Its antigen specificity is not known. No quality values exist for individual bases; no much larger clone is one base distant. The data are from a study of neurological immune-mediated disorders (dated by TCRdb to the late 2010s). Some background on the complete study: Of the 35 or so multiple sclerosis patients, some 30 had relapsing-remitting MS and 3 had secondary progressive MS. The study compared peripheral blood TCR-beta repertoires of HTLV-I-associated myelopathy (HAM/TSP) patients, multiple sclerosis patients and healthy controls using UMI-based sequencing. The cohort was made up of about 68 subjects, consisting of some 15 HAM/TSP patients, roughly 35 multiple sclerosis patients and around 20 healthy controls. The 90 to 120 TCR-beta libraries covered PBMC samples along with longitudinal samples, technical triplicates, and paired sorted CD4+ and CD8+ T-cell subsets. Here is what the overall study found, with its caveats: No clinical or MRI features were associated with the MS cluster, and the authors said that larger cohorts are needed. No identical CDR3 amino acid sequences were shared among expanded clones across subjects, suggesting private TCR-beta repertoires in all groups. In a phylogenetic analysis, the repertoires of 18 out of 34 MS patients fell into a single cluster of related CDR3 sequences, pointing to a possible signature at the repertoire level. TCR clonal expansion was highest in HAM/TSP patients and lowest in MS patients, with MS patients falling below even healthy controls.

cDNA was synthesized by template-switch 5'RACE using a primer carrying a 10-nucleotide random unique molecular identifier by which each TCR transcript was tagged. Every sequencing run yielded over 170 million TCR-beta sequences covering 15-18 subjects. The RNeasy kit was used to extract total RNA. Using the KAPA Real-time Library Amplification kit, TCR-beta VDJ regions were amplified with primers for the TCR constant region and the 5'RACE anchor. Sample indexes and Illumina adaptors were added in a first PCR, and a second PCR then increased library yield. After Ampure bead purification, the roughly 650 bp TCR product was size-selected on a 2% E-gel SizeSelection system. Before pooling, library quality was assessed on a Bioanalyzer, concentration was determined with Qubit, and library quantification was performed with the Kapa Library Quantification kit. Libraries were sequenced paired-end 2 x 150 bp on an Illumina HiSeq 2500. To increase sequence diversity, roughly 25-31% phiX was spiked into each library pool. Per the source publication's procedure: Quality-filtered reads were processed with the UMI-based MiGEC pipeline, which removed over 75% of raw TCR sequences during error correction. IMGT germline references were used for aligning VDJ genes, and each clonotype was defined as a unique CDR3 amino acid sequence together with its V-J genes. Clonal expansion, Shannon diversity and CDR3 relatedness (CalcPairwiseDistances, ClusterSamples) were evaluated with VDJtools, and phylogenetic trees were built with CLCbio workbench. Expanded clones were defined as having at least 8 unique UMIs, based on coefficient-of-variation modelling across technical triplicates. The public reads were run again by TCRdb, first through fastp at Q25 and then through MiXCR, and only productive beta chains were kept. For every CDR3 protein sequence, its rows merge into one entry that carries the most common genes and DNA. The V and J calls and clone size are TCRdb's, not the authors'. Recorded for this sample are roughly 59,000 distinct CDR3 sequences; roughly 5% of them occurred a single time. In total, the top ten clones hold around 5.3% of the sample.

For the unsorted PBMC libraries, 2 million PBMCs were stored in RNAlater at -80 degrees C until RNA extraction and were used to generate the libraries. Multiple sclerosis patients were enrolled in a US clinical protocol evaluating disease progression by magnetic resonance imaging. Peripheral blood underwent Ficoll-Hypaque density gradient centrifugation to isolate PBMCs, which were then cryopreserved in liquid nitrogen. There are 15 amino acids in the CDR3, from cysteine to phenylalanine inclusive. The only DNA kept is the CDR3, 45 bases in frame from the first base. Trimming accounts for 5 bases at V and 8 bases at J, while the number of junction bases matched to no gene is 8. CDR1 and CDR2, per the germline V gene, are SGHTA and FQGNSA.

Source material: PBMCs. In this chain, TRBV7-2 is recombined with TRBJ2-1; 11 bases in the middle match TRBD1. The receptor comes from a human donor with multiple sclerosis. The donor label of this sample is uncertain. The CDR3 reads CASSLRTGGRDEQFF. DNA sequence: TGTGCCAGCAGCCTCCGGACAGGGGGCAGGGATGAGCAGTTCTTC.